Shown below are 15 T cell receptor beta chains from a single sample sequenced in a study of CD8+CD57+ T cells in acquired aplastic anemia. CD8+CD57+ cell expansion had been shown by flow cytometry in patients chosen for sequencing. TCR beta VDJ and CDR3 were profiled, and genomic DNA was the template. TCRdb itself ran the reads through MiXCR, one entry per CDR3 protein. This sample has fewer than 200,000 distinct CDR3 sequences, with 71% found just once. The sample was sorted CD4+, CD8+, or CD8+CD57+ T cells (not recorded which) from PBMCs. These receptors were taken from a human donor with aplastic anemia.

Written as DNA, the CDR3 is TGCAGTGCCGGAGGTGGGGACAGGCTGTCATCTGGGGCCAACGTCCTGACTTTC. Protein sequence: CSAGGGDRLSSGANVLTF. The chain employs TRBV20-1 and TRBJ2-6; 8 positions agree with TRBD1. The V gene end was trimmed by 6 bases and the J gene end by 1 base; junction bases not matched to a gene: 14. This CDR3 is built from 18 residues. CDR1 DFQATT and CDR2 SNEGSKA come from the germline V gene (reference sequence).

This clonotype was recorded a few times. The chain combines TRBV5-1 with TRBJ2-7; 8 nucleotides line up with TRBD1. Germline CDR1 is SGHRS and CDR2 is YFSETQ. V shed 4 bases and J 6 bases; nucleotides not matched to a gene: 9. The CDR3 spans 14 residues. CDR3 sequence reads: CASSPGQAIREQYF. The DNA of the CDR3 is TGCGCCAGCAGCCCGGGACAGGCAATCCGCGAGCAGTACTTC.

The V and J genes are TRBV24-1 and TRBJ1-2; 8 bases are shared with TRBD1. Germline V gene sequence: CDR1 KGHDR, CDR2 SFDVKD. The CDR3 has 15 residues. J gave up 4 bases and V 1 base, and 4 bases lay outside the gene matches. The CDR3 nucleotides read TGTGCCACCAGTGATTTCGGACAGGGACCCTATGGCTACACCTTC. As protein: CATSDFGQGPYGYTF.

This chain joins TRBV9 and TRBJ2-6; perhaps TRBD2 as D (5 bases). The CDR3 spans 17 residues. Germline values: CDR1 SGDLS, CDR2 YYNGEE. Trimming removed 4 bases from V and 0 bases from J, with 14 bases in between. CDR3 nucleotide sequence: TGTGCCAGCAGCCCCCAAGTAGCGAGCTCTGGGGCCAACGTCCTGACTTTC. Translated, it gives CASSPQVASSGANVLTF.

The chain's CDR3 is CASSLAGPVILHF. The CDR3 DNA reads as TGTGCCAGCAGCTTAGCTGGCCCGGTCATTCTCCACTTT. The gene calls are TRBV7-9 and TRBJ1-6; D uncertain. The V gene's germline CDR1 is SEHNR and CDR2 FQNEAQ (reference sequence). The ends were cut back, 0 bases at V and 16 bases at J, with 13 bases in the middle. This CDR3 is 13 amino acids long.

The chain recombines TRBV19 with TRBJ1-1, with D perhaps matching TRBD1 (5 bases). The CDR3 has 15 residues. Germline V CDR1 and CDR2: LNHDA, SQIVND (reference sequence). V dropped 4 bases and J dropped 0 bases, with 12 bases sitting between them. CDR3 sequence: CASSTVTAMNTEAFF. The CDR3 bases are TGTGCCAGTAGTACCGTGACAGCGATGAACACTGAAGCTTTCTTT.

The chain recombines TRBV10-2 with TRBJ1-2; no firm D call. The germline V and J ends were trimmed by 8 bases and 5 bases, with 9 bases remaining between them. This CDR3 region has 11 residues. Germline V gives CDR1 WSHSY, CDR2 SAAADI. The CDR3 DNA is TGCGCCAGCGCTGGGAGGTATGGCTACACCTTC. The encoded protein is CASAGRYGYTF.

To note about this clonotype: Without the conserved terminal phenylalanine or tryptophan, this CDR3 likely stems from a read error. The genes are TRBV20-1 and TRBJ2-7; 8 positions match TRBD1. The V gene end was trimmed by 3 bases and the J gene end by 4 bases; junction bases not matched to a gene: 8. The CDR3 loop spans 14 amino acids. Germline CDR1 DFQATT, CDR2 SNEGSKA (reference sequence). The CDR3 DNA reads as TGCAGTGCTAGGACCGACAGGGGCGGGTACGAGCAGTACTCC. Translating gives CSARTDRGGYEQYS.

This chain's CDR3 is CSAKEGPYEQYF. CDR3 nucleotide sequence: TGCAGTGCTAAGGAGGGACCCTACGAGCAGTACTTC. V gene TRBV20-1 combines with J gene TRBJ2-7; D is possibly TRBD2 (6 bases). V lost 4 bases, J lost 2 bases, and 9 bases lay in between. Looked up from germline, CDR1 is DFQATT and CDR2 is SNEGSKA (reference sequence). This CDR3 is built from 12 residues.

This clonotype has only one observation. This chain uses TRBV12-3 or TRBV12-4 with TRBJ2-7, with 10 bases aligning to TRBD1. Losses at the gene ends were 2 bases for V and 2 bases for J; bases not matched to a gene: 3. This CDR3 is built from 15 residues. The CDR3 DNA reads TGTGCCAGCAGTTTAATGGGGACAGGGGCCTACGAGCAGTACTTC. Residues: CASSLMGTGAYEQYF.

The chain links TRBV12-3 or TRBV12-4 to TRBJ1-6; D unclear. V dropped 6 bases and J dropped 6 bases, with 6 bases sitting between them. The CDR3 covers 12 residues. The CDR3 sequence: CASSRRNSPLHF. In DNA form, the CDR3 reads TGTGCCAGCAGCCGGCGTAATTCACCCCTCCACTTT.

This clonotype was seen a handful of times. V gene TRBV2 combines with J gene TRBJ2-5; D call uncertain. The length of the CDR3 is 13 residues. Germline V gene lookup returns CDR1 SNHLY and CDR2 FYNNEI. The germline V and J ends were trimmed by 2 bases and 0 bases, with 4 bases remaining between them. CDR3 amino acids: CASSEHNQETQYF. The CDR3 DNA sequence: TGTGCCAGCAGTGAACACAACCAAGAGACCCAGTACTTC. Full variable domain (outside the CDR3, taken from reference TRBV2 and TRBJ2-5): EPEVTQTPSHQVTQMGQEVILRCVPISNHLYFYWYRQILGQKVEFLVSFYNNEISEKSEIFDDQFSVERPDGSNFTLKIRSTKLEDSAMYFCASSEHNQETQYFGPGTRLLVL.

The genes are TRBV11-2 and TRBJ2-1; 7 bases align to TRBD2. This CDR3 contains 13 residues. The germline V gene encodes CDR1 SGHAT and CDR2 FQNNGV. J was trimmed by 7 bases and V by 4 bases; bases with no gene match: 4. CDR3 sequence: CASSSGLLNEQFF. CDR3 nucleotide sequence: TGTGCCAGCAGCTCGGGACTATTGAATGAGCAGTTCTTC.

Note on this clonotype: One end of the junction does not line up with germline, which may come from a read error. The chain recombines TRBV7-7 with TRBJ2-3; D gene ambiguous. Looked up from germline, CDR1 is SSHAT and CDR2 is FNYEAQ (reference sequence). The CDR3 loop spans 13 amino acids. The CDR3 reads CASSQNSGDTQYF. The CDR3 DNA is TGTGCTAGCAGCCAAAACAGTGGGGATACGCAGTATTTT.

This rearrangement joins TRBV29-1 to TRBJ1-2, with D perhaps matching TRBD1 (6 bases). With 7 bases removed from V and 3 bases from J, the gap between germline ends came to 12 bases. Looked up from germline, CDR1 is SQVTM and CDR2 is ANQGSEA. The CDR3 runs 12 residues. CDR3 loop: CSAGDNYYGYTF. CDR3 sequence (DNA): TGCAGCGCCGGGGACAACTACTATGGCTACACCTTC.